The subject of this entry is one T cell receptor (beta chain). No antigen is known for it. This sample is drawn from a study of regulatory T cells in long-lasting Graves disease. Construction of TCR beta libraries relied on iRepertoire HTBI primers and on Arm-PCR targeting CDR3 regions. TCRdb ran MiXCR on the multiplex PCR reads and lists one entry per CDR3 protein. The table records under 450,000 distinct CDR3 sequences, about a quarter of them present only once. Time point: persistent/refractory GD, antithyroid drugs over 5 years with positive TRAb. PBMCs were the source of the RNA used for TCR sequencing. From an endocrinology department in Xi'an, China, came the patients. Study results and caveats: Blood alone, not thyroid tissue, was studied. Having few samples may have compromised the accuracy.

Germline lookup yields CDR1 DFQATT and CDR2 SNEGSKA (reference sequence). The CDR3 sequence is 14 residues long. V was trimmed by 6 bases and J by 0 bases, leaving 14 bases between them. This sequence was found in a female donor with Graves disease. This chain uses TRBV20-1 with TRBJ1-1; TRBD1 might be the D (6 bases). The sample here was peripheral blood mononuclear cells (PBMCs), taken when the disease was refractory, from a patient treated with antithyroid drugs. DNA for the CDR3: TGCAGTGCCAGTAAGGGGGGGGTGAACACTGAAGCTTTCTTT. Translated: CSASKGGVNTEAFF.